This is a list of T cell receptor beta chains from one sample in a study of vaccination and CD4 T cells after COVID-19. No antigen is known for these receptors. TCRdb reprocessed the PCR reads via MiXCR and lists one record per CDR3 protein. Of thousands of distinct CDR3 sequences listed, 77% are singletons. The specimen was CD4+ T cells from blood, cultured in vitro. The receptors here all came from a human donor who had recovered from COVID-19. Both conserved end residues are part of each CDR3. D genes are given only for firm matches. Clone size is not always given. Where it is, it says once, few, many or a class for expanded clones.

- | TRBJ1-5 | TRBV11-2 | medium-sized | CASSGRDGSNQPQHF | TGTGCCAGCAGCGGCCGGGACGGGAGCAATCAGCCCCAGCATTTT
TRBD1 | TRBJ1-2 | TRBV9 | - | CASQGTVTGTGKRDYTF | TGTGCCAGCCAAGGCACCGTGACCGGGACAGGGAAGAGGGACTACACCTTC
TRBD1 | TRBJ1-4 | TRBV2 | - | CASSPDRGGGEKLFF | TGTGCCAGCAGTCCGGACAGGGGAGGAGGTGAAAAACTGTTTTTT
- | TRBJ1-3 | TRBV6-1 | - | CASGTQQGNTIYF | TGTGCCAGCGGGACCCAGCAGGGAAACACCATATATTTT
- | TRBJ1-2 | TRBV7-9 | - | CASSLNRGPSYGYTF | TGTGCCAGCAGCTTAAATCGGGGGCCCTCCTATGGCTACACCTTC
TRBD1 | TRBJ1-4 | TRBV20-1 | once | CSARGQGGEKLFF | TGCAGTGCTAGGGGACAGGGCGGTGAAAAACTGTTTTTT
- | TRBJ1-5 | TRBV19 | - | CASSIPPRDGYPWYSNQPQHF | TGTGCCAGTAGTATCCCCCCCCGGGACGGTTATCCCTGGTATAGCAATCAGCCCCAGCATTTT
TRBD1 | TRBJ1-4 | TRBV6-1 | - | CASSENRGKLFF | TGTGCCAGCAGTGAGAACAGGGGGAAACTGTTTTTT
- | TRBJ1-3 | TRBV2 | few | CASKLQGPGNTIYF | TGTGCCAGCAAACTACAGGGCCCTGGAAACACCATATATTTT
- | TRBJ1-4 | TRBV7-2 | large | CASSLTGGENEKLFF | TGTGCCAGCAGCCTTACAGGAGGGGAAAATGAAAAACTGTTTTTT
- | TRBJ1-5 | TRBV24-1 | - | CATSSGRDQPQHF | TGTGCCACCAGTTCGGGGCGAGATCAGCCCCAGCATTTT
- | TRBJ2-7 | TRBV20-1 | - | CSARVAGGGGYEQYF | TGCAGTGCTAGAGTGGCTGGCGGTGGGGGCTACGAGCAGTACTTC
- | TRBJ1-1 | TRBV4-1 | - | CASSLLGWGMNTEAFF | TGCGCCAGCAGCCTCCTCGGCTGGGGTATGAACACTGAAGCTTTCTTT
TRBD1 | TRBJ1-5 | TRBV20-1 | few | CSAPPRDRIDQPQHF | TGCAGTGCTCCCCCCCGGGACAGGATAGATCAGCCCCAGCATTTT
- | TRBJ2-7 | TRBV6-2/TRBV6-3 | - | CASTRGYEQYF | TGTGCCAGCACCAGGGGCTACGAGCAGTACTTC
- | TRBJ2-7 | TRBV20-1 | few | CSARSQRGILGNPEQYF | TGCAGTGCTAGATCCCAGAGAGGGATTTTGGGGAACCCCGAGCAGTACTTC
- | TRBJ2-3 | TRBV11-3 | - | CASSLGQERDTQYF | TGTGCCAGCAGCTTAGGGCAGGAGCGAGATACGCAGTATTTT
- | TRBJ2-1 | TRBV20-1 | once | CSASGLSSYNEQFF | TGCAGTGCTAGCGGGTTGAGCTCCTACAATGAGCAGTTCTTC
- | TRBJ2-2 | TRBV28 | - | CASSSDRIGTGDLFF | TGTGCCAGCAGTAGCGACAGGATCGGCACCGGGGATCTGTTTTTT
- | TRBJ2-3 | TRBV6-1 | - | CASRGRQVSTDTQYF | TGTGCCAGCAGGGGTCGACAGGTTAGCACAGATACGCAGTATTTT
TRBD1 | TRBJ2-2 | TRBV6-1 | - | CASGQGAGELFF | TGTGCCAGCGGGCAGGGGGCCGGGGAGCTGTTTTTT
TRBD1 | TRBJ1-2 | TRBV10-3 | once | CAISEPGQGKNGYTF | TGTGCCATCAGTGAGCCCGGACAGGGAAAAAATGGCTACACCTTC
- | TRBJ2-7 | TRBV11-2 | - | CASSLTAAKSSYEQYF | TGTGCCAGCAGCTTGACGGCGGCCAAGAGCTCCTACGAGCAGTACTTC
TRBD2 | TRBJ2-1 | TRBV12-5 | - | CASGLVLAGGPANEQFF | TGTGCTAGTGGTTTGGTACTAGCGGGAGGGCCTGCCAATGAGCAGTTCTTC
TRBD1 | TRBJ1-1 | TRBV2 | - | CASSEGLNRGNTEAFF | TGTGCCAGCAGTGAAGGTTTGAACAGGGGGAACACTGAAGCTTTCTTT
- | TRBJ2-1 | TRBV27 | - | CASSFTGSRNEQFF | TGTGCCAGCAGTTTCACAGGTTCACGCAATGAGCAGTTCTTC
TRBD2 | TRBJ2-1 | TRBV5-1 | - | CASSPGGAPFSYNEQFF | TGCGCCAGCAGCCCCGGGGGGGCGCCCTTCTCCTACAATGAGCAGTTCTTC
TRBD1 | TRBJ1-5 | TRBV20-1 | - | CSARSLEGAFNQPQHF | TGCAGTGCTAGAAGTTTGGAGGGGGCATTCAATCAGCCCCAGCATTTT
- | TRBJ2-1 | TRBV12-3/TRBV12-4 | - | CASSLWADGEQFF | TGTGCCAGCAGTTTATGGGCTGATGGTGAGCAGTTCTTC
- | TRBJ1-5 | TRBV7-4 | few | CASSLRHRLRFWGQPQHF | TGTGCCAGCAGCTTACGTCACAGGTTGAGGTTCTGGGGTCAGCCCCAGCATTTT
- | TRBJ1-6 | TRBV6-2/TRBV6-3 | few | CASSPIQPNSPLHF | TGTGCCAGCAGCCCCATTCAGCCCAATTCACCCCTCCACTTT
- | TRBJ1-2 | TRBV20-1 | - | CSATETATLNYGYTF | TGCAGTGCTACTGAGACAGCAACTCTTAACTATGGCTACACCTTC
- | TRBJ1-5 | TRBV20-1 | - | CSASAVRGFSNQPQHF | TGCAGTGCTAGTGCGGTCAGGGGTTTTAGCAATCAGCCCCAGCATTTT
- | TRBJ1-6 | TRBV6-5 | - | CASSYSGGGNSPLHF | TGTGCCAGCAGTTACTCAGGAGGGGGAAATTCACCCCTCCACTTT
- | TRBJ1-3 | TRBV6-1 | - | CASSTAFSGNTIYF | TGTGCCAGCTCGACAGCATTCTCTGGAAACACCATATATTTT